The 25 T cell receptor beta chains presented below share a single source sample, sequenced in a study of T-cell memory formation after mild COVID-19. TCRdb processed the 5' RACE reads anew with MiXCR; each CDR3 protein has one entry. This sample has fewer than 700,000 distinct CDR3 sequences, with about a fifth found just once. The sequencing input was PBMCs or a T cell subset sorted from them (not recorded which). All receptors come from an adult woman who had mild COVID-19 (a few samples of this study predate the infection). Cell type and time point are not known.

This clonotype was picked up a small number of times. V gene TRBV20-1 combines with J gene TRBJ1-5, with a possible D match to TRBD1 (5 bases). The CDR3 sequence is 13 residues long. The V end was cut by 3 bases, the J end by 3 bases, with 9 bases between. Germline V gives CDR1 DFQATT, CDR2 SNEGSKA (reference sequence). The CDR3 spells CSARGQNNQPQHF. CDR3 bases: TGCAGTGCTAGGGGGCAGAACAATCAGCCCCAGCATTTT.

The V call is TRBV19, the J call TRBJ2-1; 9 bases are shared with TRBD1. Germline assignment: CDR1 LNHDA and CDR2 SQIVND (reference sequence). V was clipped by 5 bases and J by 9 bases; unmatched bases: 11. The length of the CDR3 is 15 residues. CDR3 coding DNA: TGTGCCAGTAGTGCCCCCCGGACAGGGGTTCCTGAGCAGTTCTTC. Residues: CASSAPRTGVPEQFF.

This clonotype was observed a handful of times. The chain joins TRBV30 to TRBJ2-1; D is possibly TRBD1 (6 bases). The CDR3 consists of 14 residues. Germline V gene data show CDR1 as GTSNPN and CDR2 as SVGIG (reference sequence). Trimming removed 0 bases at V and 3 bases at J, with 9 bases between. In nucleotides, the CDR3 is TGTGCCTGGAGTGTACACAGGGTCTACAATGAGCAGTTCTTC. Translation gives CAWSVHRVYNEQFF.

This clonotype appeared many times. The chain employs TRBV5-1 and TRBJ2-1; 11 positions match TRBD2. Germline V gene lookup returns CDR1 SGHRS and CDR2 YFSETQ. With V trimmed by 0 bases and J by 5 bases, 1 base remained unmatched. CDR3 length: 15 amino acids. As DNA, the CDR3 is TGCGCCAGCAGCTTGGCTAGCGGGAGGAACAATGAGCAGTTCTTC. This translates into CASSLASGRNNEQFF.

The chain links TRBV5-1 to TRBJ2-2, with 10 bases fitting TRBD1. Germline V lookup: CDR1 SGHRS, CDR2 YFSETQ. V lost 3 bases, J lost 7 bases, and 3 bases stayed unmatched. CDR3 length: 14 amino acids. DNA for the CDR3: TGCGCCAGCAGCTCGGGACAGGGGAACGGGGAGCTGTTTTTT. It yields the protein CASSSGQGNGELFF.

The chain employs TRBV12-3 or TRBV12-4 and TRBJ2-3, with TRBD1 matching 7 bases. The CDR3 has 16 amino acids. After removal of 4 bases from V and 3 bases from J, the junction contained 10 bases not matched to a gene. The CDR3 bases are TGTGCCAGCAGTTCGGGACAGCTGCTATGGACAGATACGCAGTATTTT. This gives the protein CASSSGQLLWTDTQYF.

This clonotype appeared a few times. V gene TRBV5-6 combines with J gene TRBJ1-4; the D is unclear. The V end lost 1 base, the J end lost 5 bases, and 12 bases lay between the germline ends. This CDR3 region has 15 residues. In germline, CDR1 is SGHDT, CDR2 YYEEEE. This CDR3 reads CASSLRGRINEKLFF. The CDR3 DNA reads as TGTGCCAGCAGCTTGCGTGGACGGATAAATGAAAAACTGTTTTTT.

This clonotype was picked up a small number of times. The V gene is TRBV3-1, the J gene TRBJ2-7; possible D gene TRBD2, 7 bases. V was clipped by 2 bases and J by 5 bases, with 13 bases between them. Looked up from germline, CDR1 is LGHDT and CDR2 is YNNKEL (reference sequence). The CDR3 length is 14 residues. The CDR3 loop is CASSQFGGPNEQYF. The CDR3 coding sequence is TGTGCCAGCAGCCAATTCGGGGGGCCTAACGAGCAGTACTTC.

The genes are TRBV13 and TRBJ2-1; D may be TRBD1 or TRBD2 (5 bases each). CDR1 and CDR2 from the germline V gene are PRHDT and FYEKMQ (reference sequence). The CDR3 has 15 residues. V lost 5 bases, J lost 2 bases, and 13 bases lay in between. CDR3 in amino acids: CASSPRGTTYNEQFF. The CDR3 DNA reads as TGTGCCAGCAGCCCCCGTGGGACCACCTACAATGAGCAGTTCTTC.

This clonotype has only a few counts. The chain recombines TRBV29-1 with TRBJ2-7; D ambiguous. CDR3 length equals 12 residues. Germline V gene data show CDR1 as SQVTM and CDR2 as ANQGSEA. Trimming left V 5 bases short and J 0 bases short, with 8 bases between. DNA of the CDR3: TGCAGCGTTTTACCTAGCTCCTACGAGCAGTACTTC. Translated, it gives CSVLPSSYEQYF.

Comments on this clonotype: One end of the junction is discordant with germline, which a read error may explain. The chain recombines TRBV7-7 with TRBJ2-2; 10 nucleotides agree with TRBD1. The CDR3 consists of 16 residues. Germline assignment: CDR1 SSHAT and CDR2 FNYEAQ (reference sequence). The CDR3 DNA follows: TGTGCTAGCAGTAATCGACAGGGGGCTATAAGCGGGGAGCTGTTTTTT. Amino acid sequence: CASSNRQGAISGELFF. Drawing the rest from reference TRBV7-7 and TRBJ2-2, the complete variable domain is GAGVSQSPRYKVTKRGQDVTLRCDPISSHATLYWYQQALGQGPEFLTYFNYEAQPDKSGLPSDRFSAERPEGSISTLTIQRTEQRDSAMYRCASSNRQGAISGELFFGEGSRLTVL.

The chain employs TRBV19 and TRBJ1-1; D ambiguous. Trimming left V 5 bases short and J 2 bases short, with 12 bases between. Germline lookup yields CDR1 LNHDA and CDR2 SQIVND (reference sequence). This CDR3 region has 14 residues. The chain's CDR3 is CASSLRSENTEAFF. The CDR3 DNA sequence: TGTGCCAGTAGTCTTCGCTCCGAAAACACTGAAGCTTTCTTT.

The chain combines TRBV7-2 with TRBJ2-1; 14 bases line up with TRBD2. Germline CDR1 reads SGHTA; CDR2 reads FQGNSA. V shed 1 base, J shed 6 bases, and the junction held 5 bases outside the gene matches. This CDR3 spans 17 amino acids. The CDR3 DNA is TGTGCCAGCAGCTTAGTTGGGACTAGCGGGAGTGGCAATGAGCAGTTCTTC. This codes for CASSLVGTSGSGNEQFF.

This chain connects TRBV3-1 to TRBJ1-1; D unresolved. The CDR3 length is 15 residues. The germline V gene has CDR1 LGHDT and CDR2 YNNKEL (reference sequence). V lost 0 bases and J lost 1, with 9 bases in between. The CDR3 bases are TGTGCCAGCAGCCAAGATATACAACCGAACACTGAAGCTTTCTTT. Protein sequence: CASSQDIQPNTEAFF. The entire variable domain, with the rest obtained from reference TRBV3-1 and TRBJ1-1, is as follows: DTAVSQTPKYLVTQMGNDKSIKCEQNLGHDTMYWYKQDSKKFLKIMFSYNNKELIINETVPNRFSPKSPDKAHLNLHINSLELGDSAVYFCASSQDIQPNTEAFFGQGTRLTVV.

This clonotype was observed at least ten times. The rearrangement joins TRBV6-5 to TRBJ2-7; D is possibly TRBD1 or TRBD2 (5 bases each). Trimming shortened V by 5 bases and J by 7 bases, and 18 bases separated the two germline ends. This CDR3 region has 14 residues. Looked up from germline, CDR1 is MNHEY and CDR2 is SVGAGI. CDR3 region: CASSKRRDLGEQYF. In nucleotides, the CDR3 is TGTGCCAGCAGTAAACGCAGGGACCTGGGGGAGCAGTACTTC.

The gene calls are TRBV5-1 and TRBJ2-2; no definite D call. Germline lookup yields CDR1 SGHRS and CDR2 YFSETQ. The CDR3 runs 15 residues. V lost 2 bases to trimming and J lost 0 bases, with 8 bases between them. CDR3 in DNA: TGCGCCAGCAGCTTAGCCACCACGAACACCGGGGAGCTGTTTTTT. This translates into CASSLATTNTGELFF.

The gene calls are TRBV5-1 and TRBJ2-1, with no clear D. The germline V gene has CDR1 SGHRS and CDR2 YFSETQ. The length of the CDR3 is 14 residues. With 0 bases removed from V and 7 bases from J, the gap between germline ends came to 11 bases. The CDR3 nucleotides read TGCGCCAGCAGCTTGGAGGCATTAAGTAATGAGCAGTTCTTC. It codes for CASSLEALSNEQFF.

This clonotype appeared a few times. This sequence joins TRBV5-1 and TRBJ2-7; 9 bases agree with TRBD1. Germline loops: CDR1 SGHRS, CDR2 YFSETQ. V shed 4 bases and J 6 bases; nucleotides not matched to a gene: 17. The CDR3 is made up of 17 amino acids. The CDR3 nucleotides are TGCGCCAGCAGCCAAAGAACTTCGGGACAGGGTCTTTTCGAGCAGTACTTC. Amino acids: CASSQRTSGQGLFEQYF. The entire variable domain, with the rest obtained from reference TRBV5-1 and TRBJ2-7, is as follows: KAGVTQTPRYLIKTRGQQVTLSCSPISGHRSVSWYQQTPGQGLQFLFEYFSETQRNKGNFPGRFSGRQFSNSRSEMNVSTLELGDSALYLCASSQRTSGQGLFEQYFGPGTRLTVT.

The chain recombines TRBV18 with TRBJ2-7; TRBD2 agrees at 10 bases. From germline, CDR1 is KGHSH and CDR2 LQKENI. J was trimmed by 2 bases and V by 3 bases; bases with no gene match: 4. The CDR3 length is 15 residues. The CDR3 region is CASSPASGGPYEQYF. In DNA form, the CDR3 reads TGTGCCAGCTCACCGGCTAGCGGGGGCCCCTACGAGCAGTACTTC. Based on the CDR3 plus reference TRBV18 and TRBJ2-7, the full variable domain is NAGVMQNPRHLVRRRGQEARLRCSPMKGHSHVYWYRQLPEEGLKFMVYLQKENIIDESGMPKERFSAEFPKEGPSILRIQQVVRGDSAAYFCASSPASGGPYEQYFGPGTRLTVT.

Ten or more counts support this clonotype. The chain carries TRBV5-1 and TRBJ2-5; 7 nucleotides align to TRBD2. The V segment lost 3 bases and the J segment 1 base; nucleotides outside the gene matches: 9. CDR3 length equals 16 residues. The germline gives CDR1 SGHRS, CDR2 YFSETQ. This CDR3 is CASSSFFGGSQETQYF. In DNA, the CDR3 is TGCGCCAGCAGCTCTTTCTTCGGCGGGAGCCAAGAGACCCAGTACTTC.

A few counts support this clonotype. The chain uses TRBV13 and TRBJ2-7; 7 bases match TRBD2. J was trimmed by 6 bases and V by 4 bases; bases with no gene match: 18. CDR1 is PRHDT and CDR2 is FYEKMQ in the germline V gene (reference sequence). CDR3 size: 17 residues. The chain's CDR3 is CASSSNQARQASGEQYF. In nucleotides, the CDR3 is TGTGCCAGCAGCTCAAACCAAGCGCGCCAGGCTAGCGGCGAGCAGTACTTC.

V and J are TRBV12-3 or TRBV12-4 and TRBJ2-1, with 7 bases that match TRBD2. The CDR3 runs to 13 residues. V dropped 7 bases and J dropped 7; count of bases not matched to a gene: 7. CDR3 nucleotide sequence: TGTGCCAGCATCTTTCACGGGGGGAATGAGCAGTTCTTC. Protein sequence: CASIFHGGNEQFF.

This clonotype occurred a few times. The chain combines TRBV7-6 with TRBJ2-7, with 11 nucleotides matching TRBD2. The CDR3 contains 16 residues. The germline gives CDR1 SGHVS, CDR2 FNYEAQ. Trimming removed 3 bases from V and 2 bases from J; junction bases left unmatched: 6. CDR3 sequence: CASSFTGTSGTYEQYF. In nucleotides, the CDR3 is TGTGCCAGCAGCTTCACCGGGACTAGCGGTACCTACGAGCAGTACTTC.

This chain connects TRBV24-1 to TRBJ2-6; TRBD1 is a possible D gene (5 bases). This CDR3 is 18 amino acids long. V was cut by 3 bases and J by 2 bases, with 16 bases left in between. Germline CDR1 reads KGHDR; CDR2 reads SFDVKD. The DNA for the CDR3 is TGTGCCACCAGTGATACACGTCAGGGAATGGCTGGGGCCAACGTCCTGACTTTC. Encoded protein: CATSDTRQGMAGANVLTF.

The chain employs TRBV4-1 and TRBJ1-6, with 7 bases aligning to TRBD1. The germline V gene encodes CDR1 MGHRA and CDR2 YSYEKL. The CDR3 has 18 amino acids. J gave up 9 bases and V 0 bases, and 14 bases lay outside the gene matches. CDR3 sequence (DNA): TGCGCCAGCAGCCAAGAATCAGTTGTAGGCAGGGGGTTTTCACCCCTCCACTTT. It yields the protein CASSQESVVGRGFSPLHF.